The rows below give T cell receptor beta chains drawn from one sample of a study of Ad26.COV2.S vaccination and SARS-CoV-2 variants. The data were produced by immunoSEQ multiplex PCR, yet TCRdb's version contains in-frame clones alone and is incomplete. The table includes about 220,000 clones, roughly 88% detected once. The sample consisted of peripheral blood, taken in a trial of Ad26.COV2.S vaccine versus placebo. All receptors come from a person aged 18 to 65 who received the Ad26.COV2.S COVID-19 vaccine or a placebo. CDR3s include the opening cysteine and the closing phenylalanine or tryptophan. D genes are given only for firm matches. Expanded clones are given a class, and other clones once, few, many or no size at all.

size | J | D | V | CDR3 | DNA
. | TRBJ1-4 | TRBD1 | TRBV19 | CASSPSTGTNEKLFF | TGTGCCAGTAGCCCCTCGACAGGGACAAATGAAAAACTGTTTTTT
. | TRBJ2-7 | TRBD1 | TRBV25-1 | CASSEPRGTEDIVYEQYF | TGTGCCAGCAGTGAACCCCGAGGGACAGAAGATATCGTGTACGAGCAGTACTTC
few | TRBJ1-4 | . | TRBV30 | CAWSGGRGEKLFF | TGTGCCTGGAGTGGGGGGCGAGGAGAAAAACTGTTTTTT
. | TRBJ2-4 | . | TRBV20-1 | CSASLLPTGSGAAKNIQYF | TGCAGTGCTAGTTTGTTGCCCACAGGGTCGGGGGCAGCCAAAAACATTCAGTACTTC
. | TRBJ1-2 | TRBD1 | TRBV11-2 | CASSSNRGVNYGYTF | TGTGCCAGCAGCTCAAACAGGGGAGTGAACTATGGCTACACCTTC
. | TRBJ1-5 | . | TRBV6-5 | CASSPESNQPQHF | TGTGCCAGCTCCCCGGAGAGCAATCAGCCCCAGCATTTT
once | TRBJ1-6 | . | TRBV10-1 | CASSATDNSPLHF | TGCGCCAGCAGTGCAACAGATAATTCACCCCTCCACTTT
. | TRBJ2-1 | . | TRBV2 | CASSEAGGGYNEQFF | TGTGCCAGCAGTGAAGCGGGAGGAGGTTACAATGAGCAGTTCTTC
. | TRBJ2-3 | TRBD2 | TRBV27 | CASSLGLAGSTDTQYF | TGTGCCAGCAGTTTGGGACTAGCGGGAAGCACAGATACGCAGTATTTT
. | TRBJ2-1 | TRBD2 | TRBV28 | CASSFSGSSIEQFF | TGTGCCAGCAGTTTTAGCGGGTCTTCTATTGAGCAGTTCTTC
. | TRBJ1-2 | . | TRBV19 | CASSMRQLQLFNYGYTF | TGTGCCAGTAGTATGAGACAGCTCCAATTATTTAACTATGGCTACACCTTC
. | TRBJ2-2 | . | TRBV7-2 | CASSWAGQMNTGELFF | TGTGCCAGCAGCTGGGCAGGCCAGATGAACACCGGGGAGCTGTTTTTT
once | TRBJ2-3 | . | TRBV6-2/TRBV6-3 | CASSSGLPPDTQYF | TGTGCCAGCAGCTCGGGACTCCCCCCAGATACGCAGTATTTT
. | TRBJ1-1 | . | TRBV6-1 | CASSEAHGAKNTEAFF | TGTGCCAGCAGTGAAGCCCACGGGGCGAAGAACACTGAAGCTTTCTTT
. | TRBJ1-1 | . | TRBV7-8 | CASSARRADTEAFF | TGTGCCAGCAGCGCTCGAAGGGCCGACACTGAAGCTTTCTTT
. | TRBJ1-2 | . | TRBV12-5 | CASGLHSGAYGYTF | TGTGCTAGTGGTTTGCACTCGGGCGCGTATGGCTACACCTTC
. | TRBJ2-3 | . | TRBV5-4 | CASSWTRQFTDTQYF | TGTGCCAGCAGCTGGACCAGACAGTTCACAGATACGCAGTATTTT
. | TRBJ2-2 | . | TRBV4-1 | CASSRTENTGELFF | TGCGCCAGCAGCCGGACAGAGAACACCGGGGAGCTGTTTTTT
many | TRBJ1-1 | . | TRBV23-1 | CASSHPDGGTEAFF | TGCGCCAGCAGTCACCCCGACGGGGGAACTGAAGCTTTCTTT
. | TRBJ2-7 | . | TRBV6-2/TRBV6-3 | CASSYWGPYEQYF | TGTGCCAGCAGTTACTGGGGCCCCTACGAGCAGTACTTC
. | TRBJ2-3 | . | TRBV7-2 | CASSLEWGPGTDTQYF | TGTGCCAGCAGCTTAGAGTGGGGGCCCGGCACAGATACGCAGTATTTT
once | TRBJ2-5 | TRBD2 | TRBV11-2 | CASSFGEREMETQYF | TGTGCCAGCAGCTTCGGGGAGCGGGAGATGGAGACCCAGTACTTC
. | TRBJ2-7 | . | TRBV5-1 | CASSFHRGAVEQYF | TGCGCCAGCAGCTTCCACCGGGGGGCGGTCGAGCAGTACTTC
. | TRBJ2-1 | TRBD2 | TRBV4-3 | CASSQLAGGLRNEQFF | TGCGCCAGCAGCCAATTAGCGGGAGGCCTTAGGAATGAGCAGTTCTTC
once | TRBJ2-2 | TRBD2 | TRBV5-4 | CASRPSEAGSTGELFF | TGTGCCAGCAGACCTTCGGAAGCGGGAAGCACCGGGGAGCTGTTTTTT
few | TRBJ1-2 | TRBD1 | TRBV28 | CASIVGQGKNFGYTF | TGTGCCAGCATTGTCGGACAGGGGAAAAACTTTGGGTACACCTTC
once | TRBJ2-7 | . | TRBV10-3 | CAISESGAYEQYF | TGTGCCATCAGTGAGTCGGGTGCCTACGAGCAGTACTTC
. | TRBJ2-7 | . | TRBV7-2 | CASSTRRGDEQYF | TGTGCCAGCAGTACCCGGAGGGGGGACGAGCAGTACTTC
once | TRBJ1-2 | TRBD1 | TRBV19 | CASSTGTGPYGYTF | TGTGCCAGTAGTACCGGGACAGGGCCTTATGGCTACACCTTC
. | TRBJ2-5 | TRBD1 | TRBV6-5 | CASSYGQGAGETQYF | TGTGCCAGCAGTTATGGACAGGGGGCAGGAGAGACCCAGTACTTC
. | TRBJ1-2 | . | TRBV7-8 | CASSSQWGTPNYGYTF | TGTGCCAGCAGCTCTCAGTGGGGGACCCCTAACTATGGCTACACCTTC
. | TRBJ2-1 | TRBD1 | TRBV7-3 | CASSFRAGQGSNEQFF | TGTGCCAGCAGCTTTCGCGCGGGACAGGGGAGCAATGAGCAGTTCTTC
many | TRBJ2-3 | . | TRBV11-3 | CASSYEGGTDTQYF | TGTGCCAGCAGCTACGAGGGCGGCACAGATACGCAGTATTTT
. | TRBJ1-5 | . | TRBV30 | CAWSVRGWNQPQHF | TGTGCCTGGAGTGTCCGGGGATGGAATCAGCCCCAGCATTTT
few | TRBJ2-4 | TRBD2 | TRBV10-3 | CAISESRRGGTNIQYF | TGTGCCATCAGTGAGTCGAGACGGGGGGGCACAAACATTCAGTACTTC
. | TRBJ2-5 | . | TRBV3-1/TRBV3-2 | CASSPGTHQETQYF | TGTGCCAGCAGCCCCGGGACCCACCAAGAGACCCAGTACTTC
. | TRBJ1-3 | . | TRBV21-1 | CASSRYNGDVGGNTIYF | TGTGCCAGCAGCAGATACAACGGGGATGTGGGGGGAAACACCATATATTTT
once | TRBJ2-3 | TRBD2 | TRBV5-1 | CASSLISGGLRLPDTQYF | TGCGCCAGCAGCTTGATTAGCGGGGGGCTTCGTCTGCCAGATACGCAGTATTTT
. | TRBJ1-4 | TRBD1 | TRBV5-1 | CASSTLQTGGRPEKLFF | TGCGCCAGCAGCACACTCCAAACAGGGGGCCGTCCTGAAAAACTGTTTTTT
. | TRBJ1-5 | TRBD1 | TRBV6-2/TRBV6-3 | CASSLDRAGRPQHF | TGTGCCAGCAGCCTGGACAGGGCCGGGAGGCCCCAGCATTTT
. | TRBJ2-1 | TRBD2 | TRBV5-4 | CASSLDGGGVYNEQFF | TGTGCCAGCAGCCTAGATGGGGGAGGGGTCTACAATGAGCAGTTCTTC
once | TRBJ2-5 | TRBD1 | TRBV6-5 | CASSHDRAETQYF | TGTGCCAGCAGTCATGACAGGGCAGAGACCCAGTACTTC
. | TRBJ2-7 | . | TRBV13 | CASSLGARPYEQYF | TGTGCCAGCAGCTTAGGTGCCAGACCCTACGAGCAGTACTTC
. | TRBJ2-5 | . | TRBV5-8 | CASSLALFKETQYF | TGTGCCAGCAGCTTGGCCTTGTTTAAGGAGACCCAGTACTTC
. | TRBJ1-2 | . | TRBV6-5 | CASKGLKDLAF | TGTGCCAGCAAGGGTTTAAAGGACCTGGCCTTC
. | TRBJ2-7 | . | TRBV3-1/TRBV3-2 | CASSQVGLSYEQYF | TGTGCCAGCAGCCAAGTTGGGCTTTCCTACGAGCAGTACTTC
once | TRBJ2-1 | TRBD2 | TRBV7-2 | CASSLVGTSGGSYNEQFF | TGTGCCAGCAGCTTAGTTGGGACTAGCGGGGGATCATACAATGAGCAGTTCTTC
. | TRBJ2-1 | . | TRBV11-3 | CASSLDPTLSYNEQFF | TGTGCCAGCAGCTTAGATCCTACACTATCCTACAATGAGCAGTTCTTC
. | TRBJ2-7 | . | TRBV14 | CASSQAPRGEQYF | TGTGCCAGCAGCCAAGCTCCCCGGGGCGAGCAGTACTTC
. | TRBJ2-2 | TRBD2 | TRBV19 | CASTLLAGAYGELFF | TGTGCCAGTACATTGTTAGCGGGAGCTTACGGGGAGCTGTTTTTT
. | TRBJ1-5 | . | TRBV6-4 | CASPLGAQGNQPQHF | TGTGCCAGCCCCTTGGGGGCTCAAGGCAATCAGCCCCAGCATTTT